This TCR beta chain was documented in a study of blood T cell repertoires in COVID-19. Background on the study: Both acute and convalescent COVID-19 samples were obtained from the United States, Italy and Spain.

Comments on this clone: Other DNA sequences within the sample encode an identical CDR3.

Per the study methods: For nucleated cells, counts were estimated from reference gene primer amplification. Sequenced by immunoSEQ multiplex PCR; TCRdb stores in-frame clones only, minus some. V and J calls and clone size are given by that table; D and trimming were obtained from the DNA. Among approximately 400,000 clones, more than 70% were seen once, and the ten largest hold 1.3%. This CDR3 is 11 amino acids long. The V end was cut by 11 bases, the J end by 3 bases, with 10 bases between. CDR1 and CDR2 (germline): LNHDA, SQIVND (reference sequence). This study enrolled people aged 18 to 89 from about two dozen US geographic areas.

What was sequenced was PBMCs or T cells enriched from blood (not recorded which). The receptor was derived from a young man who had recovered from COVID-19. This chain uses TRBV19 with TRBJ1-2, with D possibly TRBD1 on 5 matching bases. This CDR3 reads CASSGYYGYTF. The CDR3 DNA follows: TGTGCCTCCTCAGGGTACTATGGCTACACCTTC. The variable domain in full, with the rest retrieved from reference TRBV19 and TRBJ1-2, is DGGITQSPKYLFRKEGQNVTLSCEQNLNHDAMYWYRQDPGQGLRLIYYSQIVNDFQKGDIAEGYSVSREKKESFPLTVTSAQKNPTAFYLCASSGYYGYTFGSGTRLTVV.